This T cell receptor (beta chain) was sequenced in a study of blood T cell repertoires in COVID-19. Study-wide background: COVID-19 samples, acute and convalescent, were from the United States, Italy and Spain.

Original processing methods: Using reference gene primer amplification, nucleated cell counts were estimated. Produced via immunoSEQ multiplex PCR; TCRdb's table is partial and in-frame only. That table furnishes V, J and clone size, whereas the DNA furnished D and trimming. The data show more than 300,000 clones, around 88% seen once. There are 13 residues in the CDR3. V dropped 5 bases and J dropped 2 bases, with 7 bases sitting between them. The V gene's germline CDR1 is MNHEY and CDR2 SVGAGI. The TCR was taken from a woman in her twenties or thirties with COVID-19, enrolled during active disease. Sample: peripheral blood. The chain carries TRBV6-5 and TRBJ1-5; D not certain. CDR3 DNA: TGTGCCAGCAGTACCCGGGGCAATCAGCCCCAGCATTTT. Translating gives CASSTRGNQPQHF.